Listed here is a single T cell receptor (beta chain). This sample was included in a study of read filtering for tumor transcriptome and immune sequencing. Study information: The cohort had some 16 men and approximately 13 women aged roughly 45 to 90, mean around 63 years.

This library used around 400 ng RNA and molecular barcoded adaptors spanning alpha/delta and beta/gamma chains. MiXCR, run by TCRdb on the reads, gives a single entry per CDR3 protein. The table has around 48,000 distinct CDR3 sequences, around a fifth seen once. This CDR3 is 11 amino acids long. V gave up 3 bases and J gave up 6 bases, with 4 bases separating them. The germline V gene has CDR1 WSHSY and CDR2 SAAADI. This sequence was found in a donor at least 40 years old with multiple myeloma. The chain links TRBV10-2 to TRBJ2-3; no reliable D call. Specimen: a population of CD138-negative cells sorted from bone marrow. Here the CDR3 DNA reads TGCGCCAGCAGTGATTATGATACGCAGTATTTT. It codes for CASSDYDTQYF.